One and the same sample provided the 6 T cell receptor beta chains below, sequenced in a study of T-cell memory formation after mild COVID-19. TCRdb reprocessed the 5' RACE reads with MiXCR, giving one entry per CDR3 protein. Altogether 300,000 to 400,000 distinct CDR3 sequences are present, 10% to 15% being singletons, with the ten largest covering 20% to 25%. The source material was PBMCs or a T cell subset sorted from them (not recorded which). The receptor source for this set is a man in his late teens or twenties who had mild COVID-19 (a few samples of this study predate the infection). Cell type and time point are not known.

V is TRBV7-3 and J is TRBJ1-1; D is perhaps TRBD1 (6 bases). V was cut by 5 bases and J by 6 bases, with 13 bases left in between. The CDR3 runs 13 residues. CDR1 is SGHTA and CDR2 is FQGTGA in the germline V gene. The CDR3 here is CASSPNRDAEAFF. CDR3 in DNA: TGTGCCAGCAGCCCGAACAGGGACGCTGAAGCTTTCTTT.

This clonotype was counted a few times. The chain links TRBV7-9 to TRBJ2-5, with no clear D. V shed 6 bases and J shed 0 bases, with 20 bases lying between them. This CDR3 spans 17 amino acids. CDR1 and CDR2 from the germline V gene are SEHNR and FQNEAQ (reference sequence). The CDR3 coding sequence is TGTGCCAGCAGTTACTCTTCGCTCTTTGAGTACCAAGAGACCCAGTACTTC. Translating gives CASSYSSLFEYQETQYF.

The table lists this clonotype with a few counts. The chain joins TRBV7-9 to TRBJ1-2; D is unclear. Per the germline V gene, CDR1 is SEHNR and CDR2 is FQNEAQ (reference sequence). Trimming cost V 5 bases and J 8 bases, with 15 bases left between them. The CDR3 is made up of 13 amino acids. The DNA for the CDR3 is TGTGCCAGCAGCCCTCGAGGTGGGGAGGGCTACACCTTC. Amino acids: CASSPRGGEGYTF.

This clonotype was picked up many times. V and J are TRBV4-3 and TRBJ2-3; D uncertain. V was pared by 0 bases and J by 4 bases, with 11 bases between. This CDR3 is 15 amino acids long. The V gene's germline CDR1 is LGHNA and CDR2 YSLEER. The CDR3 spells CASSQDPSRADTQYF. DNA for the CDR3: TGCGCCAGCAGCCAAGATCCCTCTAGAGCAGATACGCAGTATTTT.

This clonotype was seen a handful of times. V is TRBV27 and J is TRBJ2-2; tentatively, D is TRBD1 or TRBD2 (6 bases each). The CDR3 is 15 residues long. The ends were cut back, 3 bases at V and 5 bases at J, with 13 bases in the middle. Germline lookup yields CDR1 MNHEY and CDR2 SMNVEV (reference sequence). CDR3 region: CASSFFGGATGELFF. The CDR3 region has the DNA TGTGCCAGCAGTTTTTTCGGGGGCGCAACCGGGGAGCTGTTTTTT.

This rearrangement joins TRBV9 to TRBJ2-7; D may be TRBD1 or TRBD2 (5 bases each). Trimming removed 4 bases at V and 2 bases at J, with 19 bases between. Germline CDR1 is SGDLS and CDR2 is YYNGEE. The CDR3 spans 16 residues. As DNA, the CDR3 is TGTGCCAGCAGCCCCCGCCAGTCGGGACCACCCTACGAGCAGTACTTC. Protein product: CASSPRQSGPPYEQYF.